This entry features one T cell receptor beta chain sequence. Its binding antigen is unknown. Base qualities are not provided; no much larger clone lies one nucleotide away. The donors were healthy, HIV-negative adults who had no recently reported acute infections or vaccinations. Only Caucasian adults living in Nashville, Tennessee, USA were represented among the donors. CD4+ T cells were enriched through magnetic negative selection, after which naive cells were positively selected on CD45RA and the remaining negative fraction served as the memory subset. Blood was obtained by leukapheresis, after which PBMCs were separated by Ficoll-Histopaque density gradient centrifugation and cryopreserved in liquid nitrogen vapor phase. Analytical flow cytometry was used to check the purity and quantity of each magnetically sorted T cell population. Genomic DNA was isolated from each sorted fraction and quantified by UV absorbance on a Nanodrop 2000c.

CDR1 is given as SNHLY and CDR2 as FYNNEI, both from the germline V gene. The CDR3, from cysteine to phenylalanine, totals 16 residues. Only the CDR3 DNA stays, 48 bases, in frame from base 1. The germline ends are 18 bases apart after V is trimmed by 8 bases and J by 1 base. This sample was taken from a study of shared clonotypes between healthy human individuals (dated by TCRdb to the early 2020s). For the wider study: The cohort comprised two women and a few men aged 18 to 49 years. To increase sequencing depth and limit assay-specific biases, different laboratories used diverse techniques to prepare libraries and sequence TCR repertoires. The study deeply sequenced blood TCR repertoires of about five healthy adults to estimate repertoire size and the extent of clonotype sharing between individuals. Between about 0.94 and 10 billion PBMCs per donor were obtained by leukapheresis. For each donor, CD4 naive and CD4 memory were each given three plates, CD8 naive was given two plates, and CD8 memory was given one plate. General findings and caveats noted by the study authors: Pairwise subsampling indicated that sequencing depth was expected to affect the degree of clonotype sharing among donors. Even with the large sequencing depth, rarefaction of the sorted-subset datasets indicated that sequencing was incomplete. The genetic and exposure-history diversity represented was limited by the small number of donors. Higher generation probabilities were observed for clonotypes shared by all four sorted-subset donors than for non-shared clonotypes. Sampling was limited to blood, and TCR repertoires in tissue likely differ from TCR repertoires in blood. Naive subsets generally had larger estimated clonotype richness than memory subsets did. Roughly 5% of naive CD4, 3.5% of naive CD8, 2.3% of memory CD4, and 0.4% of memory CD8 clonotypes were shared across a few donors.

Using the deep immunoSEQ assay, multiplex PCR amplified TCR CDR3 regions from genomic DNA. For each cell subset, the extracted genomic DNA was distributed evenly across all wells of several immunoSEQ 96-well plates, and each plate served as one replicate. Each replicate PCR for sorted subsets received 150 to 250 ng genomic DNA, equal to about 30,000 T cell genomes. The purified libraries were quantified using a Qubit 3.0 fluorometer, sized with a Bioanalyzer 2100, and then quantified again using the KAPA Library Quantification kit. A separate single-read 150-cycle Illumina NextSeq 550 flow cell was used to sequence each immunoSEQ 96-well plate. The original pipeline was this. Because the immunoSEQ output included only junctional sequences and no quality scores, the filtering could not be the same as the filtering used for full-length reads. Sequences were annotated with PyIR, a Python wrapper for IgBLAST v1.9, using IMGT germline references to assign V/J genes and CDR3. Reads were removed for weak V/J assignments (E-value above 1e-6), missing CDR3, stop codons, out-of-frame junctions, or ambiguous translated residues. V3J clonotypes were defined as sequences sharing an identical inferred V gene, J gene, and CDR3 amino acid sequence. The percentage overlap between two repertoires was calculated by dividing the number of shared unique clonotypes by the size of the smaller repertoire. Repertoire richness was assessed with RTK rarefaction, the Chao1 estimator, and Recon v2.1 estimates of unobserved clonotypes. OLGA was used to compute generation probabilities for all TCRbeta clonotypes that the gDNA method yielded from a handful of donors. What TCRdb holds here is the immuneACCESS table cut down to in-frame rearrangements. Part of the clones is not present; checked against another copy, under half of the missing clones reflect an unresolved V gene, and the others are unexplained. V and J calls and clone size follow that table, whereas D and trimming were derived from the DNA. The sample table shows roughly 2.5 million clones, and roughly nine tenths are seen once. The ten largest make up around 0.14% of the sample.

Sequencing input: naive CD4+ T cells sorted from blood. Per the publication, the cell subset or site label means: CD45RA+ positively selected. The rearranged chain carries TRBV2 and TRBJ2-4, with a tentative D gene TRBD2 over 6 matching bases. The TCR was taken from a man aged 18 to 29 in good health. CDR3 sequence: CASGTAESEAKNIQYF. The DNA reads as follows: TGTGCCAGCGGGACTGCTGAATCTGAGGCCAAAAACATTCAGTACTTC.